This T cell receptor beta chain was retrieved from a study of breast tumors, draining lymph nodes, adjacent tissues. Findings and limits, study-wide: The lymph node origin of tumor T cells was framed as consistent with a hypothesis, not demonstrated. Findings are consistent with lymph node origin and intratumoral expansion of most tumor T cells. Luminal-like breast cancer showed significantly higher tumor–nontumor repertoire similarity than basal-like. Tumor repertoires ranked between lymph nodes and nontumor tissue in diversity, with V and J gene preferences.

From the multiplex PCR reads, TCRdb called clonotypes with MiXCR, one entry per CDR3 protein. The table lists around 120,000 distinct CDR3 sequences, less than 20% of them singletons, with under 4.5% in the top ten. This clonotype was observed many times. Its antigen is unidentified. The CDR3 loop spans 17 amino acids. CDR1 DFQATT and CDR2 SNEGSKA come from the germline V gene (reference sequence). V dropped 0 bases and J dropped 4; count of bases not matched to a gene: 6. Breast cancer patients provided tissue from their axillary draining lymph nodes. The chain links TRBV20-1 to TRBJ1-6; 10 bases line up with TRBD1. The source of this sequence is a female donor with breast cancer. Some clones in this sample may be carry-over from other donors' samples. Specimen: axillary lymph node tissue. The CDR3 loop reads CSARDWDRGSYNSPLHF. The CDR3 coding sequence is TGCAGTGCTAGAGATTGGGACAGGGGTAGTTATAATTCACCCCTCCACTTT.